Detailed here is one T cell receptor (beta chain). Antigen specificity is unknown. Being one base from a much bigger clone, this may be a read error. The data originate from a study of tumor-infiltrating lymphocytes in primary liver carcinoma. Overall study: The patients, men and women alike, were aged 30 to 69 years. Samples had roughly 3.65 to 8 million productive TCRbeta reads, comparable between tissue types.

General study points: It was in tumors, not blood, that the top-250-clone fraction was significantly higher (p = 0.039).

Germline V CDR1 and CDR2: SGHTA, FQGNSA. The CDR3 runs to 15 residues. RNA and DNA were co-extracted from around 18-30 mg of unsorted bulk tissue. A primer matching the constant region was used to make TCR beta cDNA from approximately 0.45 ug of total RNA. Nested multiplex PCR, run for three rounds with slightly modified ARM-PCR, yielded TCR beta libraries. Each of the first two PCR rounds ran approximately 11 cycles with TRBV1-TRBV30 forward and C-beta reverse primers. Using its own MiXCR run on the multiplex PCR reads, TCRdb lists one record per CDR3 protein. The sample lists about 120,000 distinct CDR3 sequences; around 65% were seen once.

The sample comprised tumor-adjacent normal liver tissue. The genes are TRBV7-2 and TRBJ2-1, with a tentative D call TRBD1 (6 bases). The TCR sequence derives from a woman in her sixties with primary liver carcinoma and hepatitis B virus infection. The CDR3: CAISLARDKYNEQFF. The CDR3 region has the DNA TGTGCCATCAGCTTAGCTCGGGACAAGTACAATGAGCAGTTCTTC.